This is a list of T cell receptor beta chains from one sample in a study of shared clonotypes between healthy human individuals. Using immunoSEQ multiplex PCR, the repertoire was profiled, and TCRdb retains in-frame clones only, with some absent. The sample has about half a million clones; roughly 85% are singletons. Source material: PBMCs. The receptors derive from a middle-aged woman in good health. Some clones in this sample may be carry-over from other donors' samples. Both conserved end residues are part of each CDR3. Fields, in order: V gene, D gene, clone size, J gene, CDR3 DNA, CDR3 protein. D genes are given only for firm matches. Clone size is stated in some rows and not others, as once, few, many or a class when expanded.

TRBV6-1	NA	NA	TRBJ2-6	TGTGCCAGCAGCCCGGGCGCCTCTGGGGCCAACGTCCTGACTTTC	CASSPGASGANVLTF
TRBV9	NA	NA	TRBJ2-1	TGTGCCAGCAGCCCCTCCCGGGCCGGGGTCAATGAGCAGTTCTTC	CASSPSRAGVNEQFF
TRBV5-1	TRBD2	NA	TRBJ2-3	TGCGCCAGCAGCTTTCAGGGGACTAGCGGGAGCCCCACAGATACGCAGTATTTT	CASSFQGTSGSPTDTQYF
TRBV19	TRBD1	NA	TRBJ1-5	TGTGCCAGTAGTAATAGGCCTCGACAGGGGGGCAATCAGCCCCAGCATTTT	CASSNRPRQGGNQPQHF
TRBV18	NA	NA	TRBJ1-5	TGTGCCAGCTCACTTAATCAGGGGATCAATCAGCCCCAGCATTTT	CASSLNQGINQPQHF
TRBV9	NA	once	TRBJ2-5	TGTGCCAGCAGCGTCATGGGGGGAGTGAACCAAGAGACCCAGTACTTC	CASSVMGGVNQETQYF
TRBV10-3	NA	NA	TRBJ2-2	TGTGCCATCAGTGAGTCCGAATCCACCGGGGAGCTGTTTTTT	CAISESESTGELFF
TRBV6-1	NA	NA	TRBJ2-6	TGTGCCAGCAGTGAAGCGTATTACTCTGGGGCCAACGTCCTGACTTTC	CASSEAYYSGANVLTF
TRBV2	TRBD1	NA	TRBJ2-2	TGTGCCAGCAGTCGGGACAGGGGGAGCACCGGGGAGCTGTTTTTT	CASSRDRGSTGELFF
TRBV28	TRBD1	NA	TRBJ2-1	TGTGCCAGCAGGGACTCCGGACAGGTGCACAATGAGCAGTTCTTC	CASRDSGQVHNEQFF
TRBV9	TRBD2	NA	TRBJ2-7	TGTGCCAGCAGCGCCGCCGGGAGCGGGAGAGTCGAGCAGTACTTC	CASSAAGSGRVEQYF
TRBV23-1	TRBD2	NA	TRBJ2-1	TGCGCCAGCAGTCAATTACTAGCGGGAGGACCCTACAATGAGCAGTTCTTC	CASSQLLAGGPYNEQFF
TRBV27	NA	NA	TRBJ2-6	TGTGCCAGCAGTTTATCCGGGGGTACCTCTGGGGCCAACGTCCTGACTTTC	CASSLSGGTSGANVLTF
TRBV6-6	NA	NA	TRBJ1-5	TGTGCCAGCAGCCGGAATAGCAATCAGCCCCAGCATTTT	CASSRNSNQPQHF
TRBV7-6	NA	NA	TRBJ2-7	TGTGCCAGCAGCTTAGCGGGTACAGGGTCTTACGAGCAGTACTTC	CASSLAGTGSYEQYF
TRBV9	NA	NA	TRBJ2-5	TGTGCCTCCAGTCGGGTTCAAGAGACCCAGTACTTC	CASSRVQETQYF
TRBV5-6	NA	NA	TRBJ2-5	TGTGCCAGCAGCTTTTGGGGCCCGGAGACCCAGTACTTC	CASSFWGPETQYF
TRBV7-9	NA	once	TRBJ2-7	TGTGCCAGCAGCTCGCCGACGGTCTACGAGCAGTACTTC	CASSSPTVYEQYF
TRBV5-1	NA	NA	TRBJ1-3	TGCGCCAGCAGCTTCGGGCCTTCGGGGTCTTTCGGAAACACCATATATTTT	CASSFGPSGSFGNTIYF
TRBV7-3	NA	few	TRBJ2-7	TGTGCCAGCAGCTTAGGCGTGGAATACGAGCAGTACTTC	CASSLGVEYEQYF
TRBV30	NA	NA	TRBJ1-2	TGTGCCTGGAGGGCAGAGAATTATGGCTACACCTTC	CAWRAENYGYTF
TRBV5-4	TRBD1	NA	TRBJ2-5	TGTGCCAGCAGCCTAAGACAGGGGGAAGAGACCCAGTACTTC	CASSLRQGEETQYF
TRBV19	TRBD1	few	TRBJ1-2	TGTGCCAGTAGTCTAAACTTGGGACAGACCTATGGCTACACCTTC	CASSLNLGQTYGYTF
TRBV29-1	TRBD1	NA	TRBJ2-2	TGCAGCGTGAGATCAGGTCAGGGGGCCGGGGAGCTGTTTTTT	CSVRSGQGAGELFF
TRBV28	NA	few	TRBJ1-2	TGTGCCAGCAGTTTTCCGGGAGGGGGCTATGGCTACACCTTC	CASSFPGGGYGYTF
TRBV12-2	NA	NA	TRBJ1-2	TGTGCAAGTCGCGGGAACTATGGCTACACCTTC	CASRGNYGYTF
TRBV18	NA	few	TRBJ1-1	TGTGCCAGCTCACGGGGGAACACTGAAGCTTTCTTT	CASSRGNTEAFF